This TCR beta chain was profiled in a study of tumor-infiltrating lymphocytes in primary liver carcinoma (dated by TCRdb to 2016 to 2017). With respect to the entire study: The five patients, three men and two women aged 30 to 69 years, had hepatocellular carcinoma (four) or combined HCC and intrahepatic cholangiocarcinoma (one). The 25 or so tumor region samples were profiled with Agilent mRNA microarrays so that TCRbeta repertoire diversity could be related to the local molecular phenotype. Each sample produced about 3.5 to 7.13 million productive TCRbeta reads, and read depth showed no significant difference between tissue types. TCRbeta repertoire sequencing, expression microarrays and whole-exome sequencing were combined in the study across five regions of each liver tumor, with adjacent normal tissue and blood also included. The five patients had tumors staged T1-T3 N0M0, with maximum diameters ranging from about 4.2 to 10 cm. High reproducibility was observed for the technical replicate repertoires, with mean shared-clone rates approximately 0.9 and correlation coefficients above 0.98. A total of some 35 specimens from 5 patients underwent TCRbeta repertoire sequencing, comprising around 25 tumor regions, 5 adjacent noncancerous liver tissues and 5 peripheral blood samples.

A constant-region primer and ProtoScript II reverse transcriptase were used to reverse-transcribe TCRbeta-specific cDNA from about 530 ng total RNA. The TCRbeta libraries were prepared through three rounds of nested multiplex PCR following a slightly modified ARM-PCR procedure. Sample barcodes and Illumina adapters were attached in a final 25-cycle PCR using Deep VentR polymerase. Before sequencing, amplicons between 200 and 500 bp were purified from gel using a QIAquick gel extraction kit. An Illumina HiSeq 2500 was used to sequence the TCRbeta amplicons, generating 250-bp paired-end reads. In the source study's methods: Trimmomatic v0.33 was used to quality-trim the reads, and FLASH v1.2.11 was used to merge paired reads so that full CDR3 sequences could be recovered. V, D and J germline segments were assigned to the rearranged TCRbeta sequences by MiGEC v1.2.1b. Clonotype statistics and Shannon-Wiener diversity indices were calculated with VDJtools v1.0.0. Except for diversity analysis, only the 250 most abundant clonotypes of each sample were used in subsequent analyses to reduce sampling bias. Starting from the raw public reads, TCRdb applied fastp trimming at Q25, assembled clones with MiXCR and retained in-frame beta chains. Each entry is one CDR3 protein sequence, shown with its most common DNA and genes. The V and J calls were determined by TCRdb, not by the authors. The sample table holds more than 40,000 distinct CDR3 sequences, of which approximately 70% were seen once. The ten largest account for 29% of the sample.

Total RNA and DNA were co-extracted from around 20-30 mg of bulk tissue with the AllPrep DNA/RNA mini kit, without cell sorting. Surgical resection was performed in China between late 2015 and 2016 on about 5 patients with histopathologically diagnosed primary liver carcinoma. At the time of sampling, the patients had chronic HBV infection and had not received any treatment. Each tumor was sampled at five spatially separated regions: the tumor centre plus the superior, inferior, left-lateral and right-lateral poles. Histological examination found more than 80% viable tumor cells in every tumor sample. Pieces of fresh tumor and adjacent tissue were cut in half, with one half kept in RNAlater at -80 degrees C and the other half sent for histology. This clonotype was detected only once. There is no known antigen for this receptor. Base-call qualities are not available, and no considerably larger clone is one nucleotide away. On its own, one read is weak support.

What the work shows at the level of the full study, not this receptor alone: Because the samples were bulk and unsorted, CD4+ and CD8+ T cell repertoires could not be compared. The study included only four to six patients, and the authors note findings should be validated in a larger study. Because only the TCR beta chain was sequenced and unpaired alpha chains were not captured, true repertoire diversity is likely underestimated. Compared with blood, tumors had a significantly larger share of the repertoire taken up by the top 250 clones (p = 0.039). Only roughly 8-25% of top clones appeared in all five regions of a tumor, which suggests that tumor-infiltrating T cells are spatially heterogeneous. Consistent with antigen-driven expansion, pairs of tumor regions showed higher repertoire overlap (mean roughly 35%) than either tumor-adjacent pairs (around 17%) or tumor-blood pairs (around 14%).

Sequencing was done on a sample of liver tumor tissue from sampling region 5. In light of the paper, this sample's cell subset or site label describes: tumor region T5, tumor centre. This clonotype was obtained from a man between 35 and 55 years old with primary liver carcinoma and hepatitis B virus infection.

The DNA is as follows: TGCCCCAACAGCCCACATCTCGGGCCCTACAATGAGCAGTTCTTC. Its product reads: CPNSPHLGPYNEQFF. The V and J segments used are TRBV4-1 and TRBJ2-1; the D gene cannot be resolved reliably. From its cysteine to its phenylalanine, the CDR3 spans 15 amino acids. The only DNA kept is the CDR3, 45 bases in frame from the first base. CDR1 and CDR2 are read off the germline V gene as MGHRA and YSYEKL.